Included here is one TCR beta chain sequence, with context. Other nucleotide sequences from this sample produce the same CDR3. These data belong to a study of blood T cell repertoires in COVID-19. On the study more broadly: Material from acute and convalescent COVID-19 was sourced from the United States, Italy and Spain. PBMCs, B-cell-depleted T cells, or T cells provided the cDNA or gDNA that made up the material.

CDR1 is LGHDT, CDR2 YNNKEL, per germline (reference sequence). The CDR3 is made up of 16 amino acids. Trimming cost V 1 base and J 2 bases; bases outside gene matches: 3. Some clones are missing from TCRdb's copy, which holds only in-frame ones; the method was immunoSEQ multiplex PCR. The table lists approximately 120,000 clones, roughly 80% of them singletons. Material for sequencing was peripheral blood. This sequence joins TRBV3-1 (or the pseudogene TRBV3-2) and TRBJ2-3; 10 bases align to TRBD2. The TCR comes from a human donor in a cohort sampled during active COVID-19. CDR3 loop: CASSQGLAGATDTQYF. The DNA of the CDR3 is TGTGCCAGCAGCCAAGGTCTAGCGGGGGCCACAGATACGCAGTATTTT.